The T cell receptor beta chain under discussion was sequenced for a study of T cells after posttransplantation cyclophosphamide (dated by TCRdb to 2015 to 2016). For the study in its entirety: The study tracked T cell repertoire reconstitution by TRB sequencing after myeloablative bone marrow transplantation using posttransplantation cyclophosphamide as GVHD prophylaxis. Because TRA and TRB clonality were tightly correlated in 9 samples, subsequent TCR analyses were focused on TRB only. Samples from roughly 32 PTCy-treated patients, along with samples from 15 to 20 of their related bone marrow donors, underwent antigen receptor sequencing. Public TRB sequences were compared against a database of over 3,600 sequences linked to responses to pathogens, tumor antigens, self-antigens and alloantigens. Blood from all 30 or so PTCy patients with 1-year posttransplant specimens was subjected to TRB sequencing. Up to 3 additional blood samples from 2 to 5.2 years after transplant were also TRB-sequenced in 3 patients, as was pretransplant blood from several patients. Findings and caveats that apply to the study as a whole: At 1-2 months, donor-recipient similarity was low but rose over the first year, and the later blood repertoires were often dominated by donor CD8+ memory clones. The TRB repertoires of T cells infiltrating skin or the GI tract showed only limited overlap with the TRB repertoires found in blood. Across approximately 45 patients, recipient CMV seropositivity and CMV reactivation were highly associated with TRB clonality; PTCy diversity was similar to CNI/methotrexate controls.

On the day of marrow donation, related bone marrow donors gave peripheral blood samples. Mononuclear cells from peripheral blood and bone marrow were separated by Ficoll-Hypaque density centrifugation and then cryopreserved. The CDR3 starts with the cysteine, ends with the phenylalanine, and has 16 residues. The CDR3 DNA has 48 bases and is translated from base 1. V was cut back by 4 bases and J by 2 bases, leaving a gap of 15 bases between them. The germline V gene (reference sequence) supplies CDR1 LNHDA and CDR2 SQIVND. This clone was observed many times. Its antigen is unknown. No quality values exist for individual bases; no much larger clone is one base distant. Genomic DNA was used for TRB sequencing, which was performed with the immunoSEQ assay at survey resolution or with the hsTCRB kit. The source study handled its data this way. The immunoSEQ software handled the initial read processing, while the LymphoSeq R package was used for the repertoire analyses. Clonality was computed as 1 minus normalized Shannon entropy, and a Gini coefficient was also calculated for each TRB dataset. Phenotypes of unsorted samples were inferred by mapping TRB sequences from sorted subsets of the recipient or donor onto the same recipient's unsorted samples. The table was pulled from immuneACCESS by TCRdb, which kept in-frame rearrangements only. Such tables lose some clones; where checked, under half of the loss comes from unresolved V genes, and the rest has no known cause. V and J calls and clone size are as listed in that table; D and trimming were resolved from the DNA. This sample was tabulated with 40,000 to 55,000 clones, among which there are no singletons. The ten largest clones represent about 2% of the sample.

Sequenced input: PBMCs. This TCR was recovered from a man in his forties in good health, CMV-negative, and a related stem cell transplant donor. The receptor chain draws on TRBV19 and TRBJ1-5; no D segment can be confidently identified. The CDR3 reads CASSKESIMGNQPQHF. The sequenced DNA is TGTGCCAGTAGTAAAGAAAGCATAATGGGCAATCAGCCCCAGCATTTT.